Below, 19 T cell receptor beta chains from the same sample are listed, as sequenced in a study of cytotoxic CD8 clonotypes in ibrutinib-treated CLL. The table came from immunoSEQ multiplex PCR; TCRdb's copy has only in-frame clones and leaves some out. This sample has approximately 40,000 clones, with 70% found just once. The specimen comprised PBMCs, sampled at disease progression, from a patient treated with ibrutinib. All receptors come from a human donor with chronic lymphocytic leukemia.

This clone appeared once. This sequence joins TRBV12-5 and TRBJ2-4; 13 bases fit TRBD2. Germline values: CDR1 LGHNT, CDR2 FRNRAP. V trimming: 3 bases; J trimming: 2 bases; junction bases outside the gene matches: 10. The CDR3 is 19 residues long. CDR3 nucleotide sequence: TGTGCTAGTGGTTTCCAACTAGCGGGGGGGCACGGGACCAAAAACATTCAGTACTTC. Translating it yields CASGFQLAGGHGTKNIQYF.

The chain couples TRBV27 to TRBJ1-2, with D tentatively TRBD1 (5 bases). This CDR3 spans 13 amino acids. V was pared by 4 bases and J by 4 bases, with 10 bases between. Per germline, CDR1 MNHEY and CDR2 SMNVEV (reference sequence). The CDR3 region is CASSWTPRYGYTF. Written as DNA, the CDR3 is TGTGCCAGCAGTTGGACACCACGCTATGGCTACACCTTC.

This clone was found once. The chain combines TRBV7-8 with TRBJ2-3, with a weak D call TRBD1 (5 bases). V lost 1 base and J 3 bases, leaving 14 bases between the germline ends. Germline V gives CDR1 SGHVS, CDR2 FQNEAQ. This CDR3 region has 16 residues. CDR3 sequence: CASSLVTGATTDTQYF. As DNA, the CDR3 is TGTGCCAGCAGCTTAGTCACAGGAGCTACAACAGATACGCAGTATTTT.

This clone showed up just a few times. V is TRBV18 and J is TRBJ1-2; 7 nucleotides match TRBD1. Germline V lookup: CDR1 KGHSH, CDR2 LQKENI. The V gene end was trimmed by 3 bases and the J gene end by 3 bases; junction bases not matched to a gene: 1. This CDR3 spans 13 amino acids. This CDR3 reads CASSPDRDYGYTF. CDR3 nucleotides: TGTGCCAGCTCACCTGACAGGGACTATGGCTACACCTTC.

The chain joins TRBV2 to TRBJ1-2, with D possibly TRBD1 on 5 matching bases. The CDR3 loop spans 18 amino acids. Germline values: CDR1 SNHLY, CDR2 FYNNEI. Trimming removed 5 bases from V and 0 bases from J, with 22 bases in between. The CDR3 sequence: CASSPTRQSYQANYGYTF. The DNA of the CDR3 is TGTGCCAGCAGTCCAACTCGACAGTCCTACCAAGCTAACTATGGCTACACCTTC.

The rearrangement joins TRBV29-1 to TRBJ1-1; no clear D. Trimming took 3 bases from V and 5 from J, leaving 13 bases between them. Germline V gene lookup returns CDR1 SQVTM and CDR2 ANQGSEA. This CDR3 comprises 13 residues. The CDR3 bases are TGCAGCGTTGAGGGCGGGTTTGGAACTGAAGCTTTCTTT. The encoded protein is CSVEGGFGTEAFF.

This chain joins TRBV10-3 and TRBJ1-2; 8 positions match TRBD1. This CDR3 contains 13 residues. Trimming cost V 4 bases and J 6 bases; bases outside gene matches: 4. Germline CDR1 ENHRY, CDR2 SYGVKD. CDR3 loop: CAISAGQGDGYTF. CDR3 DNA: TGTGCCATCAGTGCTGGACAGGGAGATGGCTACACCTTC.

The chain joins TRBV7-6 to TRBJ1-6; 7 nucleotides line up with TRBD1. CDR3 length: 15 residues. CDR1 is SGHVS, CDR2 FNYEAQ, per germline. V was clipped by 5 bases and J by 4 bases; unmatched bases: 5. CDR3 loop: CASSVRQGYNSPLHF. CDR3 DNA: TGTGCCAGCAGCGTAAGACAGGGATATAATTCACCCCTCCACTTT.

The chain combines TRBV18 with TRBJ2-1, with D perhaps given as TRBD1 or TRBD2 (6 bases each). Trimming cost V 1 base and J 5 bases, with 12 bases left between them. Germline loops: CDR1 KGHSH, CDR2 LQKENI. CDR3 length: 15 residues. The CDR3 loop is CASSPRGAWNNEQFF. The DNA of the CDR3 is TGTGCCAGCTCACCACGGGGGGCCTGGAACAATGAGCAGTTCTTC.

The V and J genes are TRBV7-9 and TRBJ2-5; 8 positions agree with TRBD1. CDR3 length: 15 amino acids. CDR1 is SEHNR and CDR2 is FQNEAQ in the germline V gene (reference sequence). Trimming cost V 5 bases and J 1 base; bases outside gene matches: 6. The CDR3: CASSTRQGPQETQYF. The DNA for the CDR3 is TGTGCCAGCAGCACAAGACAGGGGCCCCAAGAGACCCAGTACTTC.

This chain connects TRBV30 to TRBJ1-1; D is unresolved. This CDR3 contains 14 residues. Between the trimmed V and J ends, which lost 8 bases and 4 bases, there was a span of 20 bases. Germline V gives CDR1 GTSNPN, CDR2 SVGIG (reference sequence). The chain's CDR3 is CARNSGVGGTEAFF. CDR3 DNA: TGTGCCCGGAATTCTGGGGTTGGAGGCACTGAAGCTTTCTTT.

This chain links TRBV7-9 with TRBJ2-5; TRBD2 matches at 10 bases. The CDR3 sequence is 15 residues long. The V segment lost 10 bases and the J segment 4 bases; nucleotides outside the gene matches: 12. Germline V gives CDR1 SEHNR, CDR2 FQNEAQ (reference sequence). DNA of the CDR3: TGTGCCATAACCGGGCTAGCGGGAGTGGGAGAGACCCAGTACTTC. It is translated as CAITGLAGVGETQYF.

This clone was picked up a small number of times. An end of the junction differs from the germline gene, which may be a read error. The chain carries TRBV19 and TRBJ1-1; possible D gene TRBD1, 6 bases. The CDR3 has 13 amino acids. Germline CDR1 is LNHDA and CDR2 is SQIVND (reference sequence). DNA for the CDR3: TGTGCCAGCAGTACAGGGTTGAGAACTGAAGCTTTCTTT. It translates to CASSTGLRTEAFF.

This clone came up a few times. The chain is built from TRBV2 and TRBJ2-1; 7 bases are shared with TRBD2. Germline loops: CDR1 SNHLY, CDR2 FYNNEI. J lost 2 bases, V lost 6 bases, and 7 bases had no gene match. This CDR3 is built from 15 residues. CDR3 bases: TGTGCCAGCAGGGCTAGCGGCCAACCCTACAATGAGCAGTTCTTC. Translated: CASRASGQPYNEQFF. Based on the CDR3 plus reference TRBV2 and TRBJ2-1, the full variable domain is EPEVTQTPSHQVTQMGQEVILRCVPISNHLYFYWYRQILGQKVEFLVSFYNNEISEKSEIFDDQFSVERPDGSNFTLKIRSTKLEDSAMYFCASRASGQPYNEQFFGPGTRLTVL.

CDR3 DNA: TGTGCCACTCACCTAGCGGGGCATTACAATGAGCAGTTCTTC. Translating gives CATHLAGHYNEQFF. The chain couples TRBV21-1 to TRBJ2-1; the D call TRBD2 from the table was never checked on the DNA. TRBV21-1 is reported as a pseudogene. This CDR3 region has 14 residues.

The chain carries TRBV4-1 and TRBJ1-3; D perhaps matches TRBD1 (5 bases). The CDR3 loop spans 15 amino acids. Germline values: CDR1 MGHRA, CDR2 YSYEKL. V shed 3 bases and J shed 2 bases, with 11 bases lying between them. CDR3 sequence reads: CASSQLGLPGNTIYF. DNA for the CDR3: TGCGCCAGCAGCCAGCTGGGACTTCCTGGAAACACCATATATTTT.

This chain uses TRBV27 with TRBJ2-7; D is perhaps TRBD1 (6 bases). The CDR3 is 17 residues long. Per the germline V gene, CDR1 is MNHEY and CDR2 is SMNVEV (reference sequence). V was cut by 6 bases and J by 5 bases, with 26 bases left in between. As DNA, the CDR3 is TGTGCCAGCAGACCCTCGCCCCAGGGGTGGTTATTGAACGAGCAGTACTTC. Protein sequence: CASRPSPQGWLLNEQYF.

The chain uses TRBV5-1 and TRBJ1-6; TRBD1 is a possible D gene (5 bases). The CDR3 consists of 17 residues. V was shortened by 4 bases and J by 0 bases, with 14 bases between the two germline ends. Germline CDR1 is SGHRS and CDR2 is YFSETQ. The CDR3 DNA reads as TGCGCCAGCAGCCCCGGGACTCAGAGCTCCTATAATTCACCCCTCCACTTT. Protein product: CASSPGTQSSYNSPLHF.

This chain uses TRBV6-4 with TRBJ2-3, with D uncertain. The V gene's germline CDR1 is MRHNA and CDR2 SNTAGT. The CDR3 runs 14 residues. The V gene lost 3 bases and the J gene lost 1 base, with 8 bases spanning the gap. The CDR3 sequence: CASSEGFGTDTQYF. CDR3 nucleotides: TGTGCCAGCAGTGAGGGATTTGGCACAGATACGCAGTATTTT.